These T cell receptor beta chains were read from a single sample in a study of T cell responses to AZD1222 COVID-19 vaccine. Data came from immunoSEQ multiplex PCR; TCRdb stores just in-frame clones and leaves some out. The sample shows 70,000 or so clones, less than 90% of them seen only once. The sample in question was peripheral blood, obtained 28 days after the second AZD1222 dose. The source is an adult who received the AZD1222 COVID-19 vaccine. Each CDR3 is given with its conserved first and last residue. The D gene is left open where the match is weak. Clone sizes are given selectively: once, few, many, or a class where the clone is expanded.

>-|TRBV18|-|TRBJ1-6
TGTGCCAGCTCAAGGACCGAGACAGGACAATATAATTCACCCCTCCACTTT
CASSRTETGQYNSPLHF
>-|TRBV2|-|TRBJ1-6
TGTGCCAGCAGTGAAGCGAGGGGCTATAATTCACCCCTCCACTTT
CASSEARGYNSPLHF
>-|TRBV28|-|TRBJ1-2
TGTGCCAGCGGCAGCCGTAACTATGGCTACACCTTC
CASGSRNYGYTF
>-|TRBV6-5|-|TRBJ2-1
TGTGCCAGCAGTCCCCGGGGGTTACCTAACAATGAGCAGTTCTTC
CASSPRGLPNNEQFF
>TRBD2|TRBV6-1|-|TRBJ2-1
TGTGCCAGCAGTGAATTTGCGATAGCGGGAAGCTCCTACAATGAGCAGTTCTTC
CASSEFAIAGSSYNEQFF
>-|TRBV10-3|-|TRBJ2-7
TGTGCCATCAGTGAGTTGGGGGCTTACGAGCAGTACTTC
CAISELGAYEQYF
>-|TRBV6-5|-|TRBJ2-3
TGTGCCAGCAGTCTACGTTCCCAGGGCACAGATACGCAGTATTTT
CASSLRSQGTDTQYF
>-|TRBV5-1|-|TRBJ2-3
TGCGCCAGCAGCTTGTTTGGCTTATCTAGCACAGATACGCAGTATTTT
CASSLFGLSSTDTQYF
>-|TRBV10-3|-|TRBJ2-7
TGTGCCATCTTCCGAATCTCCTACGAGCAGTACTTC
CAIFRISYEQYF
>-|TRBV25-1|-|TRBJ2-7
TGTGCCAGCAGTGCAGACAGCTACGAGCAGTACTTC
CASSADSYEQYF
>TRBD2|TRBV7-8|-|TRBJ2-5
TGTGCCAGCAGCCTTAGACTAGCGGGGAGAGAGACCCAGTACTTC
CASSLRLAGRETQYF
>-|TRBV6-5|-|TRBJ1-1
TGTGCCAGCAGTTACTCATGGGGAGTCCACACTGAAGCTTTCTTT
CASSYSWGVHTEAFF
>TRBD1|TRBV5-5|-|TRBJ2-1
TGTGCCAGCAGCTTGAGAATCGGGACAGGGGTCAATGAGCAGTTCTTC
CASSLRIGTGVNEQFF
>-|TRBV15|-|TRBJ2-3
TGTGCCACCAGCAGGACTACTCCAGATACGCAGTATTTT
CATSRTTPDTQYF
>TRBD2|TRBV7-3|-|TRBJ2-5
TGTGCCAGCAGCCCCAGGACTAGCGGGGCAGGAGAGACCCAGTACTTC
CASSPRTSGAGETQYF
>-|TRBV19|once|TRBJ1-4
TGTGCCAGTAGTCTCGAATTGGACCTCCGTGAAAAACTGTTTTTT
CASSLELDLREKLFF
>-|TRBV18|-|TRBJ1-1
TGTGCCAGCTCACAGGCCGTCAACACTGAAGCTTTCTTT
CASSQAVNTEAFF
>-|TRBV2|-|TRBJ2-1
TGTGCCAGCAGTGAAGTAGGGGGCTCCTACAATGAGCAGTTCTTC
CASSEVGGSYNEQFF
>TRBD2|TRBV5-1|-|TRBJ2-3
TGCGCCAGCAGCTTGGGACTAGCGGGGGTCACAGATACGCAGTATTTT
CASSLGLAGVTDTQYF
>-|TRBV6-2/TRBV6-3|-|TRBJ2-7
TGTGCCAGCAGTTACGGCGGGTACTCCTACGAGCAGTACTTC
CASSYGGYSYEQYF
>-|TRBV28|-|TRBJ1-2
TGTGCCAGCAGTTTTAGCGTTGGCTACACCTTC
CASSFSVGYTF
>-|TRBV18|-|TRBJ2-7
TGTGCCAGCTCACCACCGCTCGGGGATAATTACGAGCAGTACTTC
CASSPPLGDNYEQYF
>-|TRBV30|-|TRBJ2-7
TGTGCCTGGAGTGTCGGGCTAGCTCAGGGCGAGCAGTACTTC
CAWSVGLAQGEQYF
>-|TRBV6-6|-|TRBJ2-7
TGTGCCAGCAGTTACTCGAGGGTCCAGCTCGGTTACGAGCAGTACTTC
CASSYSRVQLGYEQYF
>-|TRBV19|-|TRBJ2-7
TGTGCCAGTAGTCTCCAGGACGAGCAGTACTTC
CASSLQDEQYF
>-|TRBV6-5|-|TRBJ1-1
TGTGCCAGCAGTCTTTCCGGGACACCGAACACTGAAGCTTTCTTT
CASSLSGTPNTEAFF
>-|TRBV6-6|few|TRBJ2-1
TGTGCCAGCAGTTACTCGATCCGAGGTCCTGCCGATGAGCAGTTCTTC
CASSYSIRGPADEQFF
>TRBD1|TRBV5-6|few|TRBJ2-7
TGTGCCAGCCGGGGACAGTTTGGCGAGCAGTACTTC
CASRGQFGEQYF
>-|TRBV9|-|TRBJ2-3
TGTGCCAGCAGCGTAGCAGTAGGGCAGACCCATACGCAGTATTTT
CASSVAVGQTHTQYF
>-|TRBV7-2|-|TRBJ2-1
TGTGCCAGCAGTCGCGCGGCGGACCGATCCTACAATGAGCAGTTCTTC
CASSRAADRSYNEQFF
>-|TRBV7-6|-|TRBJ2-3
TGTGCCAGCAGCTCCTTAGTCCGGGACGGTCGACTGGATACGCAGTATTTT
CASSSLVRDGRLDTQYF
>-|TRBV11-1|-|TRBJ2-7
TGTGCCAGCAGCTCCCCCGGGTACGAGCAGTACTTC
CASSSPGYEQYF
>-|TRBV7-8|-|TRBJ1-4
TGTGCCAGCAGCGGGCCCCGGAGGGCGGCAACTAATGAAAAACTGTTTTTT
CASSGPRRAATNEKLFF
>-|TRBV11-3|-|TRBJ1-5
TGTGCCAGCAGAATACACAATCAGCCCCAGCATTTT
CASRIHNQPQHF
>-|TRBV5-1|-|TRBJ2-7
TGCGCCAGCAGCTTGGGTAGAGGACAGACTGCCTACGAGCAGTACTTC
CASSLGRGQTAYEQYF
>-|TRBV7-2|few|TRBJ2-6
TGTGCCAGCAGCTTTTTTGGGGCCAACGTCCTGACTTTC
CASSFFGANVLTF
>-|TRBV30|-|TRBJ1-2
TGTGCCTGGAGTGAGCTAGGCCGGAGAGGCAGCGACTATGGCTACACCTTC
CAWSELGRRGSDYGYTF
>-|TRBV1|-|TRBJ2-2
TGCACCAGCAGCCAAGGCCTTTTGGGTGGAATCGGGGAGCTGTTTTTT
CTSSQGLLGGIGELFF
>-|TRBV4-1|-|TRBJ2-7
TGCGCCAGCAGCCAAGGGGCCGTTTCCTACGAGCAGTACTTC
CASSQGAVSYEQYF
>-|TRBV21-1|-|TRBJ1-4
TGTGCCAGCAGCAAAGAGGGGGGGCACATCGGAAAACTGTTTTTT
CASSKEGGHIGKLFF
>-|TRBV18|-|TRBJ2-7
TGTGCCAGCTCAGGGACAGGCGGCGGGGGGCAGTACTTC
CASSGTGGGGQYF
>TRBD1|TRBV6-5|-|TRBJ2-7
TGTGCCAGCAGTTACTCGGGACAGGTCTACGAGCAGTACTTC
CASSYSGQVYEQYF
>-|TRBV14|-|TRBJ2-2
TGTGCCAGCAGCCCTAAAACCCAGGCGGTGAACACCGGGGAGCTGTTTTTT
CASSPKTQAVNTGELFF
>-|TRBV7-2|-|TRBJ2-7
TGTGCCAGCAGCCTAAGGTACGAGCAGTACTTC
CASSLRYEQYF
>TRBD1|TRBV11-2|-|TRBJ1-5
TGTGCCAGCAGCCGGGGACAGTTCAATCAGCCCCAGCATTTT
CASSRGQFNQPQHF
>TRBD1|TRBV6-6|-|TRBJ1-2
TGTGCCAGCAGGCAGGACAGGGCTGTAGACTATGGCTACACCTTC
CASRQDRAVDYGYTF
>-|TRBV3-1/TRBV3-2|-|TRBJ2-5
TGTGCCAGCAGCCAAGACAGGGTCCAAGAGACCCAGTACTTC
CASSQDRVQETQYF
>-|TRBV6-5|-|TRBJ2-7
TGTGCCAGCAGCCTAGGACGGAGCTCCTACGAGCAGTACTTC
CASSLGRSSYEQYF
>TRBD2|TRBV19|-|TRBJ2-7
TGTGCCAGTAGTATTGAGGTAGCGGGAGTTGGCTACGAGCAGTACTTC
CASSIEVAGVGYEQYF
>-|TRBV5-1|-|TRBJ1-1
TGCGCCAGCAGCCCTTATGGGAGGGACACTGAAGCTTTCTTT
CASSPYGRDTEAFF
>TRBD2|TRBV18|-|TRBJ2-3
TGTGCCAGCTCACCTCGGAGCGGGACCGCAGATACGCAGTATTTT
CASSPRSGTADTQYF
>TRBD1|TRBV6-5|-|TRBJ1-1
TGTGCCAGCGGGGGGGGACAGGGATCGGGCACTGAAGCTTTCTTT
CASGGGQGSGTEAFF
>-|TRBV4-2|once|TRBJ1-1
TGTGCCAGCAGCCAAGATGGTGGGGGCAGGAACACTGAAGCTTTCTTT
CASSQDGGGRNTEAFF